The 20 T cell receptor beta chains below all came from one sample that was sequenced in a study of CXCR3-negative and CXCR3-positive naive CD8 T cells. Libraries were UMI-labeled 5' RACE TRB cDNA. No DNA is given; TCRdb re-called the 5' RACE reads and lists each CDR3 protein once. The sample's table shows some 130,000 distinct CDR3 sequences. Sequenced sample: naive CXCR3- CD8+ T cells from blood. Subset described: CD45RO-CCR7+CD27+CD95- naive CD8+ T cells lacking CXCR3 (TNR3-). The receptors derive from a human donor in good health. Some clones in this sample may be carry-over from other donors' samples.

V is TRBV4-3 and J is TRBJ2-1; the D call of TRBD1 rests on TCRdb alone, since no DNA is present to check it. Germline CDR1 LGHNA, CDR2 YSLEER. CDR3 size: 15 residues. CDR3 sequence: CASSQDPRGYNEQFF.

CDR3 region: CASSRTPGVSDTQYF. The chain combines TRBV3-1 with TRBJ2-3; with no DNA, the TCRdb D assignment of TRBD1 cannot be verified. This CDR3 is 15 amino acids long. Germline V lookup: CDR1 LGHDT, CDR2 YNNKEL (reference sequence).

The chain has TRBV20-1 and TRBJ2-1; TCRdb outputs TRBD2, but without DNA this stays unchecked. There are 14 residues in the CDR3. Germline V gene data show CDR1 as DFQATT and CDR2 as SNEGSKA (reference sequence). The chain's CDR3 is CSAREAGVIWEQFF.

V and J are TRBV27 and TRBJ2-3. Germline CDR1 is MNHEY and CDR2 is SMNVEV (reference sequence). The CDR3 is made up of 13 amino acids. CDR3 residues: CASSFSDGFTQYF.

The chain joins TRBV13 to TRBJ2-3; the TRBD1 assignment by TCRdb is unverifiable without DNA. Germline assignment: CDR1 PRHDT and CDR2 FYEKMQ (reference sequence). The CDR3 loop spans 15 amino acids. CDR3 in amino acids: CASTSTGPRQDTQYF.

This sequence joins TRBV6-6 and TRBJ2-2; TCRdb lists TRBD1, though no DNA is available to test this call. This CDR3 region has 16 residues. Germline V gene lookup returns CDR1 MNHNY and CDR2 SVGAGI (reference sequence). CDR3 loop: CASTSGAGAGTGELFF.

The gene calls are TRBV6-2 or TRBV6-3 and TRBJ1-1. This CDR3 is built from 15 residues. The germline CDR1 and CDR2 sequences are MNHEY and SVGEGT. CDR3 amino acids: CASSTRRTVFLEAFF.

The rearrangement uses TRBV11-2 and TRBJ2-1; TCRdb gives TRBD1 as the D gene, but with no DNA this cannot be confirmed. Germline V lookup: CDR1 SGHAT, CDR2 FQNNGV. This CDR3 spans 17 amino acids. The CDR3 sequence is CASSLGFVDRGHNEQFF.

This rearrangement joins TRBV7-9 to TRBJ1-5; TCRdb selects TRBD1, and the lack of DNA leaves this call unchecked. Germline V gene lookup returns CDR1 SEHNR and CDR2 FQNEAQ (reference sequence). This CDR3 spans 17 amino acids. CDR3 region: CASSGVGQGQGNQPQHF.

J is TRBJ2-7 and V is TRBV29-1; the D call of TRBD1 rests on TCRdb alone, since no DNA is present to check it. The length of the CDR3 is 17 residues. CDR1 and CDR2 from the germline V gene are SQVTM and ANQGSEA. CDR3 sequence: CSGTGTGPGLGADEQYF.

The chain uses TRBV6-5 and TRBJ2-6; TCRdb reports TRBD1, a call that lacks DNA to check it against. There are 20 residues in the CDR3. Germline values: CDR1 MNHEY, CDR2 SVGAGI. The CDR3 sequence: CASSYSFVQGDSDGANVLTF.

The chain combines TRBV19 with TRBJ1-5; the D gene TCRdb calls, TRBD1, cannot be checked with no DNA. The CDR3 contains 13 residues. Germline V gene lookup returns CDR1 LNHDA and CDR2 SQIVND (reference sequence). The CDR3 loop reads CASSPGQGATQHF.

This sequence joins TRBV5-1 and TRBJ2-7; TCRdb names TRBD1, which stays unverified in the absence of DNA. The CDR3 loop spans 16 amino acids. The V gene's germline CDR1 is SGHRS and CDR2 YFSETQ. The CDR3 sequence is CASSLGDRARTYEQYF.

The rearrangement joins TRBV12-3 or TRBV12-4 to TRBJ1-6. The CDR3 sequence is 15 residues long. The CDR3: CASSHSRGPNSPLHF.

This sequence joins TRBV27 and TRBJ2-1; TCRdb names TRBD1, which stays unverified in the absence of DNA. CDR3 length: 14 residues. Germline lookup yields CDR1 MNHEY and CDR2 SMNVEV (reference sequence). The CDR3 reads CASSPETGGSEQFF.

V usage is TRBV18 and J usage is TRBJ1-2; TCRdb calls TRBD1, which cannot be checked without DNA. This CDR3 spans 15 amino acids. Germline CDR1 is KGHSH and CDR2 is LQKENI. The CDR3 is CASSSDRDSMNGYTF.

CDR3 sequence reads: CASSPQGSGSYEQYF. This chain joins TRBV28 and TRBJ2-7; checking the TCRdb D call of TRBD2 is not possible without DNA. There are 15 residues in the CDR3. Germline loops: CDR1 MDHEN, CDR2 SYDVKM.

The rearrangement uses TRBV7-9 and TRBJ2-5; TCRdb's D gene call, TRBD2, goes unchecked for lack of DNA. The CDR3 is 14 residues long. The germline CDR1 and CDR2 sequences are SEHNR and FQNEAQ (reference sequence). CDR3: CASSVGGAKETQYF.

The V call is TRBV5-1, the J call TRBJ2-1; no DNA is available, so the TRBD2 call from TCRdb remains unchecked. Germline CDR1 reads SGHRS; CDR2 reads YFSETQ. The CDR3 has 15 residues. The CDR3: CASSSTSGFYNEQFF.

CDR3 residues: CASSVGGGAKGYTF. The chain uses TRBV9 and TRBJ1-2. The CDR3 loop spans 14 amino acids. Germline V CDR1 and CDR2: SGDLS, YYNGEE.